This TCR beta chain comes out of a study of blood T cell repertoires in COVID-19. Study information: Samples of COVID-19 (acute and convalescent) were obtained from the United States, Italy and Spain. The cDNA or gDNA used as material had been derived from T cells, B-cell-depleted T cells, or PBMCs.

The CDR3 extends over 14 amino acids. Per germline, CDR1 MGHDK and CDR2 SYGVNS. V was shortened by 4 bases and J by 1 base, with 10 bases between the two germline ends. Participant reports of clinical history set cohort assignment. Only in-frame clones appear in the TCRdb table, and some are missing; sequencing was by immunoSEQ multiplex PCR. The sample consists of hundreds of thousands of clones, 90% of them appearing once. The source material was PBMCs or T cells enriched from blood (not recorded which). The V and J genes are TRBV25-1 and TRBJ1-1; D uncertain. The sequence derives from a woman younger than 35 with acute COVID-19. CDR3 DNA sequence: TGTGCCAGCAGTGGTAAACAGAGGAACACTGAAGCTTTCTTT. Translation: CASSGKQRNTEAFF.